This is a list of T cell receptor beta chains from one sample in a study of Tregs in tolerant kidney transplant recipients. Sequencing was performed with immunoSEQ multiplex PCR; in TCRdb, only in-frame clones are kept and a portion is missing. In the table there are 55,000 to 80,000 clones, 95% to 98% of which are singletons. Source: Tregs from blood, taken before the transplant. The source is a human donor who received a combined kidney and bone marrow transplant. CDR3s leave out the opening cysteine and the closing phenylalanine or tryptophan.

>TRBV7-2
ASRPNRGLGEQY
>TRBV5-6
ASSLGPVDEQY
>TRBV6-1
ASSDVPTGGWDTQY
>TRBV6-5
ASSRVLIGKLF
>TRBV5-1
ASSFIAGSDGYT
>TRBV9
ASSAYSGANVLT
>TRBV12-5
ASGPPGFSGNTIY
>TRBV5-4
ASSLGDSKNIQY
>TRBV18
ASSPRGDEQY
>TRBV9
ASSQTGVNEKLF
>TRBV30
AWRLDRGYGYT
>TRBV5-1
ASSSGLAGFGREQF
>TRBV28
ASSSRTRRKELF
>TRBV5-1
ASSLESGGYSNQPQH
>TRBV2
ASSELVIHEQY
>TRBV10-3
AISEFAVRQY
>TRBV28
ASRTRQSYSNQPQH
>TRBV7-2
ASSLRTSGRGETQY
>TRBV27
ASSPYGGINEKLF
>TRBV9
ASSARDRANNEQF
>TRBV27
ASSISIGGAGELF
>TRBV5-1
ASSWGVMNTEAF
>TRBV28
ASSLYRNTIY
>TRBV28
ASSLSQALRRQY
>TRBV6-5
ASSYARGSGNYGYT
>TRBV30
AWGQGGTQY
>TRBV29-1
SVDRLFTGSYGYT
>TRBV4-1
ASSQDGGRGHYEQY
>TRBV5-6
ASSFSSPASYEQY
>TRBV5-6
ASSRPGQGYYGYT
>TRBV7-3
ASSLAAAGGEELF
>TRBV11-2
ASSLDRANYGYT
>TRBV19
ASRLGGLPQH
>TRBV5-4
ASSSHYEQY
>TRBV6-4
ASSWGGANSPLH
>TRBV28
ASSPGGARGDTQY
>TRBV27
ASRRTGGAEAF
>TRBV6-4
ASSPGQTPYGYT
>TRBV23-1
ASSHPPGWGTDTQY
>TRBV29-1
SVARADTQY
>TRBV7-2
ASSLPGLETQY
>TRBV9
ASSVLDRGIEAF
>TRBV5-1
ASSTGLAGGLDEQF
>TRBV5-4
ASSLSQGGNTIY
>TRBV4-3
ASSEDWLTNNEQF
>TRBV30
AWSVRGLLTDTQY
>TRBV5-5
ASSKQLTDTQY
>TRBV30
AWSDGGSTDTQY
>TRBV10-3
AISRTDSTDTQY
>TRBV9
ASSVGGRGGTDTQY
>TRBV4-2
ASSQDNRASGVNTGELF
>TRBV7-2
ASSRGTSATVDTQY
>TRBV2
ASSQRGGYGGNTIY